Below, 6 T cell receptor beta chains from the same sample are listed, as sequenced in a study of T cell responses to AZD1222 COVID-19 vaccine. Clones were sequenced by immunoSEQ multiplex PCR, and TCRdb holds only the in-frame ones, with some missing. Of approximately 84,000 clones listed, 80% to 90% were seen once; the top ten hold about 1.3%. This specimen was peripheral blood, taken 28 days after the second AZD1222 dose. These TCRs come from an adult who received the AZD1222 COVID-19 vaccine.

The chain couples TRBV5-1 to TRBJ2-1, with D hard to call. CDR3 length: 16 amino acids. Trimming took 2 bases from V and 0 from J, leaving 12 bases between them. Germline CDR1 reads SGHRS; CDR2 reads YFSETQ. The CDR3 bases are TGCGCCAGCAGCTTATGGGCACGTAGCTCCTACAATGAGCAGTTCTTC. This gives the protein CASSLWARSSYNEQFF. Full variable domain (missing parts from reference TRBV5-1 and TRBJ2-1): KAGVTQTPRYLIKTRGQQVTLSCSPISGHRSVSWYQQTPGQGLQFLFEYFSETQRNKGNFPGRFSGRQFSNSRSEMNVSTLELGDSALYLCASSLWARSSYNEQFFGPGTRLTVL.

The chain carries TRBV28 and TRBJ2-7; tentatively, D is TRBD1 or TRBD2 (5 bases each). There are 11 residues in the CDR3. Germline CDR1 reads MDHEN; CDR2 reads SYDVKM. V was cut by 5 bases and J by 11 bases, with 13 bases left in between. The chain's CDR3 is CASSPLREKYF. DNA for the CDR3: TGTGCCAGCAGTCCCCTCAGGGAGAAGTACTTC.

The chain is built from TRBV6-4 and TRBJ1-2; unclear D gene. Trimming stripped 11 bases from V and 8 bases from J, with 15 bases between. The CDR3 consists of 11 residues. Per the germline V gene, CDR1 is MRHNA and CDR2 is SNTAGT. The CDR3 spells CAGPDSEGYTF. For the CDR3, the DNA is TGTGCCGGGCCAGATTCGGAAGGCTACACCTTC.

In its sample, this clone was seen once. The V and J genes are TRBV6-4 and TRBJ2-1; 10 bases are a match to TRBD2. The CDR3 extends over 15 amino acids. Germline V gene lookup returns CDR1 MRHNA and CDR2 SNTAGT. Trimming cost V 5 bases and J 10 bases; bases outside gene matches: 11. Written as DNA, the CDR3 is TGTGCCAGCAGTCCTCTAGCGGGAGCATCGTTGGAGCAGTTCTTC. Translated, it gives CASSPLAGASLEQFF.

The chain recombines TRBV5-1 with TRBJ2-5; D is undetermined. Germline V gene lookup returns CDR1 SGHRS and CDR2 YFSETQ. V was pared by 0 bases and J by 5 bases, with 11 bases between. The CDR3 is 14 residues long. DNA for the CDR3: TGCGCCAGCAGCTTGGATCCGGGCCTGGAGACCCAGTACTTC. Its protein is CASSLDPGLETQYF.

The chain couples TRBV5-1 to TRBJ1-2; no clear D. This CDR3 comprises 15 residues. Germline V gives CDR1 SGHRS, CDR2 YFSETQ. V gave up 1 base and J gave up 0 bases, with 10 bases separating them. The CDR3 DNA sequence: TGCGCCAGCAGCTTGAGGGCTACGTCTAACTATGGCTACACCTTC. This sequence encodes CASSLRATSNYGYTF.